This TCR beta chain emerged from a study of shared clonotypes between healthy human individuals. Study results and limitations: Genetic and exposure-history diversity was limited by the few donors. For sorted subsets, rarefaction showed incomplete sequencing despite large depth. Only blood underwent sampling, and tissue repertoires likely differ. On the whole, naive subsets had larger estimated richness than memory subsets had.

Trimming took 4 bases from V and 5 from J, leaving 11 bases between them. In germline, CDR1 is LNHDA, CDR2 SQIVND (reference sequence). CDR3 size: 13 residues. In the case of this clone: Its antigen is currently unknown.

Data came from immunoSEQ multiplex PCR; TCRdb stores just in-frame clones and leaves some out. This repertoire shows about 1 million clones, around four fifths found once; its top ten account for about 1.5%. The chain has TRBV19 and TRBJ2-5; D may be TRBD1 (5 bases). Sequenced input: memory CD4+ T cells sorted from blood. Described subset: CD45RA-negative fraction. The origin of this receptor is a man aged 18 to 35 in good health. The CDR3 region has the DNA TGTGCCAGTAGTAAAGGGGCGTGGGAGACCCAGTACTTC. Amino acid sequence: CASSKGAWETQYF.